A selection of T cell receptor beta chains follows, all from one sample in a study of blood T cell repertoires in COVID-19. Repertoires were generated with immunoSEQ multiplex PCR, while TCRdb's copy carries only in-frame clones and drops some. The repertoire holds 200,000 to 250,000 clones, with 84% as singletons. Sample: peripheral blood. The origin of the receptors is a man aged 45 to 65 with active or convalescent COVID-19. Each CDR3 is given with its conserved first and last residue. A D gene is named only where the DNA matches it firmly. Size values are once, few and many counts, or a class for expanded clones, and some rows have none.

j_gene,d_gene,abundance,v_gene,CDR3aa,CDR3nt
TRBJ1-1,-,-,TRBV29-1,CSVDRQGLVRTEAFF,TGCAGCGTTGACCGTCAGGGTCTCGTTAGAACTGAAGCTTTCTTT
TRBJ1-1,-,-,TRBV28,CASSSTGRGTEAFF,TGTGCCAGCAGTTCTACAGGGAGAGGAACTGAAGCTTTCTTT
TRBJ1-5,-,-,TRBV28,CASSLGGTVEVGQPQHF,TGTGCCAGCAGTTTAGGGGGGACCGTCGAAGTAGGTCAGCCCCAGCATTTT
TRBJ2-2,TRBD1,once,TRBV11-2,CASSFTSGGLTGELFF,TGTGCCAGCAGCTTTACTTCAGGGGGCTTGACCGGGGAGCTGTTTTTT
TRBJ1-3,-,-,TRBV28,CAAVTNSGNTIYF,TGTGCCGCGGTTACAAACTCTGGAAACACCATATATTTT
TRBJ1-2,-,few,TRBV2,CASSVQDGGYTF,TGTGCCAGCAGTGTACAGGACGGGGGCTACACCTTC
TRBJ1-3,TRBD1,-,TRBV7-9,CASSPDHARGFGNTIYF,TGTGCCAGCAGCCCCGACCATGCCAGGGGGTTTGGAAACACCATATATTTT
TRBJ1-1,-,few,TRBV28,CASGYRRTGAFF,TGTGCCAGCGGCTACCGACGCACAGGAGCTTTCTTT
TRBJ1-2,TRBD1,-,TRBV4-1,CASSQDPGGEYGYTF,TGCGCCAGCAGCCAAGATCCAGGGGGCGAATATGGCTACACCTTC
TRBJ1-5,TRBD1,-,TRBV6-5,CASSSRGQGINQPQHF,TGTGCCAGCAGTTCCAGAGGACAGGGTATTAATCAGCCCCAGCATTTT
TRBJ1-1,TRBD1,-,TRBV28,CASSRQGLNTEAFF,TGTGCCAGCAGTCGACAGGGCCTGAACACTGAAGCTTTCTTT
TRBJ1-6,-,-,TRBV5-1,CASSLRPAANSPLHF,TGCGCCAGCAGCTTGCGACCCGCAGCGAATTCACCCCTCCACTTT
TRBJ2-1,-,-,TRBV3-1/TRBV3-2,CASSLSGTYNEQFF,TGTGCCAGCAGCCTATCCGGGACTTACAATGAGCAGTTCTTC
TRBJ2-1,TRBD1,-,TRBV30,CAWSAGGNNEQFF,TGTGCCTGGAGTGCAGGGGGTAACAATGAGCAGTTCTTC
TRBJ2-5,TRBD2,-,TRBV7-2,CASSPGLAGALRETQYF,TGTGCCAGCAGCCCCGGACTAGCGGGGGCCCTAAGAGAGACCCAGTACTTC
TRBJ1-4,-,-,TRBV7-8,CASSPGGGISEKLFF,TGTGCCAGCAGCCCGGGCGGGGGGATTTCGGAAAAACTGTTTTTT